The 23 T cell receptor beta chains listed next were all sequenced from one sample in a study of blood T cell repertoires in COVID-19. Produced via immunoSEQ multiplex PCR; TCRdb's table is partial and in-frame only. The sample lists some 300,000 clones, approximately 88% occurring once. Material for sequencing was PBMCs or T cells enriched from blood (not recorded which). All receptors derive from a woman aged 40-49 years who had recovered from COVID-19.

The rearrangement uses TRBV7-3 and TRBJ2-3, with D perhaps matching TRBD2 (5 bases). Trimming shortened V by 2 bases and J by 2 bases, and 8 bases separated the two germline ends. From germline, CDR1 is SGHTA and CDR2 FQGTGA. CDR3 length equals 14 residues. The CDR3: CASSLSGFTDTQYF. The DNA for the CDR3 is TGTGCCAGCAGCTTATCGGGGTTCACAGATACGCAGTATTTT.

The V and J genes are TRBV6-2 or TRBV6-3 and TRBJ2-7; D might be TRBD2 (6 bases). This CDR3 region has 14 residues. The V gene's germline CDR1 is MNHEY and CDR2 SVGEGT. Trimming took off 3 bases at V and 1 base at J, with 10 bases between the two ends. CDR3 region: CASSYGGVSYEQYF. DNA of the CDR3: TGTGCCAGCAGTTATGGAGGGGTATCCTACGAGCAGTACTTC.

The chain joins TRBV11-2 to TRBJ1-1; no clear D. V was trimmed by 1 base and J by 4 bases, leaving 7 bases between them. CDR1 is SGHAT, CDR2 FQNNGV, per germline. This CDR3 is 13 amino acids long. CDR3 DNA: TGTGCCAGCAGCTTAGTTGCGGCCACTGAAGCTTTCTTT. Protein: CASSLVAATEAFF.

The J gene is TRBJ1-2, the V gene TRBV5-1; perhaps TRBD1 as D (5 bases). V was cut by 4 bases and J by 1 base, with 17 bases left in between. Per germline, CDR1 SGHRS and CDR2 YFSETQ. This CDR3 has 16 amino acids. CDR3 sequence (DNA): TGCGCCAGCAGCCGGGACTTATTAGAGGGTAACTATGGCTACACCTTC. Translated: CASSRDLLEGNYGYTF.

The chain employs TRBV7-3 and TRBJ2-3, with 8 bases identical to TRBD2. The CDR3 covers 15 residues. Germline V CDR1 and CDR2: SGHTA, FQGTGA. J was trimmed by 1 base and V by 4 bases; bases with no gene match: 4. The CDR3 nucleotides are TGTGCCAGCAGCTCGATACTAGCGGGCACAGATACGCAGTATTTT. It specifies CASSSILAGTDTQYF.

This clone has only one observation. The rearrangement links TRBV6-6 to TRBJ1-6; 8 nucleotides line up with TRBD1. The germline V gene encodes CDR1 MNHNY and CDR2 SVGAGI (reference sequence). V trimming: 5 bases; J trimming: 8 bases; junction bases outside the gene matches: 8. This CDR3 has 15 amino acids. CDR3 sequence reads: CASSRNRGDDSPLHF. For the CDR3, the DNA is TGTGCCAGCAGTCGAAACAGGGGGGACGATTCACCCCTCCACTTT.

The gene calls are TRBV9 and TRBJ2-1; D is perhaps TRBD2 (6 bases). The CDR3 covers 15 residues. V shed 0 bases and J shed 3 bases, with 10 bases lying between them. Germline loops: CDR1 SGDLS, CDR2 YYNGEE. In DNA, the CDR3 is TGTGCCAGCAGCGTAGAGCGGGTTATCTACAATGAGCAGTTCTTC. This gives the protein CASSVERVIYNEQFF.

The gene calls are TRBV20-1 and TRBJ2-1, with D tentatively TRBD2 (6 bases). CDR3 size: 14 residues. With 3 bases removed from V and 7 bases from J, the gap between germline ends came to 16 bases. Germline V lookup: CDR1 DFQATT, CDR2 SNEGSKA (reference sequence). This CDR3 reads CSASSRGRGNEQFF. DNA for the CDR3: TGCAGTGCTAGTTCACGGGGGAGAGGGAATGAGCAGTTCTTC.

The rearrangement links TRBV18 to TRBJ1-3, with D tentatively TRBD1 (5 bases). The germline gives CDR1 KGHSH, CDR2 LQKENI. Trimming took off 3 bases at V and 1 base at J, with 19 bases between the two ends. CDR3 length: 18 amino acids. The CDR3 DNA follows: TGTGCCAGCTCACCCCCGCTTAGGGGTGGAAGGTCTGGAAACACCATATATTTT. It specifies CASSPPLRGGRSGNTIYF.

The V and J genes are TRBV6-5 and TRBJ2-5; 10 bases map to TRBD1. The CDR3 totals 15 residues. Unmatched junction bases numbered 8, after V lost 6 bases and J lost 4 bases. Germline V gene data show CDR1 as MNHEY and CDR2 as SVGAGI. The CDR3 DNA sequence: TGTGCCAGCAGCGATAGGGACAGGGGAAGAGAGACCCAGTACTTC. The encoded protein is CASSDRDRGRETQYF.

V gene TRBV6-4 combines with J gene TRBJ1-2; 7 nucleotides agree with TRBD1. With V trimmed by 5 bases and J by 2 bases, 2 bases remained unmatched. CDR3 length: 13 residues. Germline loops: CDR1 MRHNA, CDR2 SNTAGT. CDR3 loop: CASSRDRNYGYTF. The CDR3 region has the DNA TGTGCCAGCAGTCGGGACAGAAACTATGGCTACACCTTC.

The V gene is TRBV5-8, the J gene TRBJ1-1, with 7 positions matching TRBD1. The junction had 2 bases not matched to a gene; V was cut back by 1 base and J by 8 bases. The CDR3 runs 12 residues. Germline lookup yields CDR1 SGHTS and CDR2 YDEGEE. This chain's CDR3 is CASSLRGLEAFF. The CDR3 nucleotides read TGTGCCAGCAGCTTGAGGGGGCTGGAAGCTTTCTTT.

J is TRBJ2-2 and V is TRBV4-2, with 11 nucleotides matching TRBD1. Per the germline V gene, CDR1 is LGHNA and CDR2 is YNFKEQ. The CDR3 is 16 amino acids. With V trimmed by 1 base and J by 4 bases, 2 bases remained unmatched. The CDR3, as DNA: TGTGCCAGCAGCCAAGGCGGGACAGGGGGCACCGGGGAGCTGTTTTTT. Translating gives CASSQGGTGGTGELFF.

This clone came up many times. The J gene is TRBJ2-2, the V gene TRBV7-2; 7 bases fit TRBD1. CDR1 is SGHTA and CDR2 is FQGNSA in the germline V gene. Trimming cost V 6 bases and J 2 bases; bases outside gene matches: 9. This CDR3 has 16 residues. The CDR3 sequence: CASRRQGRTNTGELFF. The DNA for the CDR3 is TGTGCCAGCAGAAGACAGGGACGGACAAACACCGGGGAGCTGTTTTTT.

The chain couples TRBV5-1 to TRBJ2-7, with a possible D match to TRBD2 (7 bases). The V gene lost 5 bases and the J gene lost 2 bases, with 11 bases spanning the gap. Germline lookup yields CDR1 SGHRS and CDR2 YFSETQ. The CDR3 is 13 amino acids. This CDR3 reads CASRGGETYEQYF. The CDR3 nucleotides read TGCGCCAGCAGAGGGGGGGAAACCTACGAGCAGTACTTC. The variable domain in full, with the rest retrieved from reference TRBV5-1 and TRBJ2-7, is KAGVTQTPRYLIKTRGQQVTLSCSPISGHRSVSWYQQTPGQGLQFLFEYFSETQRNKGNFPGRFSGRQFSNSRSEMNVSTLELGDSALYLCASRGGETYEQYFGPGTRLTVT.

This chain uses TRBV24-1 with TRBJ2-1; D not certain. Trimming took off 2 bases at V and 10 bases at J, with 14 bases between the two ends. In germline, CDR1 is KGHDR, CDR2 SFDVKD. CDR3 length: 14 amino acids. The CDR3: CATSDYTSLLEQFF. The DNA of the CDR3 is TGTGCCACCAGTGATTATACAAGTCTTCTGGAGCAGTTCTTC.

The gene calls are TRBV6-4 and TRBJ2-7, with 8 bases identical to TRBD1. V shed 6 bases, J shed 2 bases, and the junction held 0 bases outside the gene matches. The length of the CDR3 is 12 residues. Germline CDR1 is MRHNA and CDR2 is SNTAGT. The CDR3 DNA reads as TGTGCCAGCAGGGGACAGGCCTACGAGCAGTACTTC. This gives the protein CASRGQAYEQYF.

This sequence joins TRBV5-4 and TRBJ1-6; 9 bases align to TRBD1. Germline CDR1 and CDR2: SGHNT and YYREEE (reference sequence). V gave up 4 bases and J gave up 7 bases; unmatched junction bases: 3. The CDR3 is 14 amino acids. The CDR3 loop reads CASSVDRGNSPLHF. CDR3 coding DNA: TGTGCCAGCAGCGTGGACAGGGGCAATTCACCCCTCCACTTT. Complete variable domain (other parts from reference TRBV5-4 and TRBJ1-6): ETGVTQSPTHLIKTRGQQVTLRCSSQSGHNTVSWYQQALGQGPQFIFQYYREEENGRGNFPPRFSGLQFPNYSSELNVNALELDDSALYLCASSVDRGNSPLHFGNGTRLTVT.

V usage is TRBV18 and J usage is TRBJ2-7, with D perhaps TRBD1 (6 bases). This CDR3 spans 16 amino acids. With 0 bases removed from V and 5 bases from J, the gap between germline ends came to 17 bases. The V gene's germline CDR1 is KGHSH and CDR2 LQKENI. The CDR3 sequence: CASSPPRGGQGDEQYF. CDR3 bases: TGTGCCAGCTCACCACCGCGTGGGGGCCAGGGCGACGAGCAGTACTTC.

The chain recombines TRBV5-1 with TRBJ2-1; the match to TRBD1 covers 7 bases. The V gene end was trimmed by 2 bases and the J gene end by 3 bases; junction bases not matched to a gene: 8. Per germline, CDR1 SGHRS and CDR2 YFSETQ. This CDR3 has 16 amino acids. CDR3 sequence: CASSLTTGQNYNEQFF. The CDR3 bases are TGCGCCAGCAGCTTAACGACGGGACAGAACTACAATGAGCAGTTCTTC.

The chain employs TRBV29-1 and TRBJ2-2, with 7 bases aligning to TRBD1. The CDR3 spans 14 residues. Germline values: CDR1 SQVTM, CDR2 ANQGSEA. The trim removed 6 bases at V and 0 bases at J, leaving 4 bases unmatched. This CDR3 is CSVGQVTNTGELFF. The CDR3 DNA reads TGCAGCGTCGGACAGGTGACGAACACCGGGGAGCTGTTTTTT.

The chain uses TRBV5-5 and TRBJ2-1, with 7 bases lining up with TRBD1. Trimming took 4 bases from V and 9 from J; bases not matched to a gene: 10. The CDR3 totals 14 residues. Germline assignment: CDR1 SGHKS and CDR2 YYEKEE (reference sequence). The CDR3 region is CASSPLTGESEQFF. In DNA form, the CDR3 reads TGTGCCAGCAGCCCACTCACAGGGGAGAGTGAGCAGTTCTTC.

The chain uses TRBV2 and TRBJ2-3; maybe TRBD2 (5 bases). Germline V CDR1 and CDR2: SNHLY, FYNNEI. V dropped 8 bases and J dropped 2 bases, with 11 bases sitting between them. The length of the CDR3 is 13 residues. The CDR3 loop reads CASSERITDTQYF. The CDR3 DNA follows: TGTGCCAGCTCTGAGCGGATCACAGATACGCAGTATTTT.